This T cell receptor beta chain was documented in a study of blood T cell repertoires in COVID-19. Assay used: immunoSEQ multiplex PCR; TCRdb lists only in-frame clones, some missing. The table includes hundreds of thousands of clones, about 90% detected once. This CDR3 has 13 residues. CDR1 is MNHEY and CDR2 is SVGAGI in the germline V gene. The V end was cut by 0 bases, the J end by 9 bases, with 8 bases between. The chain combines TRBV6-5 with TRBJ2-2; D ambiguous. This TCR was recovered from a woman aged 18 to 35 with acute COVID-19. The sequenced sample was PBMCs or T cells enriched from blood (not recorded which). CDR3 sequence reads: CASSYSTYRELFF. The CDR3 coding sequence is TGTGCCAGCAGTTACTCGACATATAGGGAGCTGTTTTTT.